These 9 T cell receptor beta chains originate from one sample sequenced in a study of cytomegalovirus exposure and HLA in healthy donors. PCR involved 60 Vbeta and 13 Jbeta primers. The method was immunoSEQ multiplex PCR; TCRdb's version includes in-frame clones alone and lacks a portion of them. The data contain 99,000 or so clones, over 75% of them singletons. The specimen sequenced was PBMCs. These receptors were obtained from a woman aged 18-30 years in good health and CMV-seropositive.

This clone has just a few counts. The chain is built from TRBV30 and TRBJ2-7; TRBD2 matches 7 bases. This CDR3 region has 14 residues. Germline-derived CDR1 and CDR2 are GTSNPN and SVGIG (reference sequence). V dropped 4 bases and J dropped 0; count of bases not matched to a gene: 6. CDR3 DNA sequence: TGTGCCTGGAAGGCTAGCGGACCCTCCTACGAGCAGTACTTC. It is translated as CAWKASGPSYEQYF.

The rearrangement uses TRBV7-6 and TRBJ2-3, with 7 bases identical to TRBD2. Per the germline V gene, CDR1 is SGHVS and CDR2 is FNYEAQ. The CDR3 contains 16 residues. After removal of 5 bases from V and 0 bases from J, the junction contained 8 bases not matched to a gene. The CDR3 here is CASSVGLGASTDTQYF. DNA of the CDR3: TGTGCCAGCAGCGTAGGACTAGGCGCCAGCACAGATACGCAGTATTTT.

This chain links TRBV28 with TRBJ1-5, with TRBD1 matching over 8 bases. The CDR3 is 14 amino acids. The V segment lost 3 bases and the J segment 5 bases; nucleotides outside the gene matches: 3. Germline CDR1 reads MDHEN; CDR2 reads SYDVKM. Here the CDR3 DNA reads TGTGCCAGCAGTTTTTCAGGGGGCGATCAGCCCCAGCATTTT. Translation gives CASSFSGGDQPQHF.

The chain uses TRBV5-1 and TRBJ1-3; 8 bases are shared with TRBD1. The CDR3 has 13 amino acids. Unmatched junction bases numbered 4, after V lost 7 bases and J lost 4 bases. Germline loops: CDR1 SGHRS, CDR2 YFSETQ. DNA of the CDR3: TGCGCCAGCCGGGGACAGGAGGGAAACACCATATATTTT. Translation: CASRGQEGNTIYF.

This clone has just one count. V is TRBV28 and J is TRBJ2-1; the D is unclear. Per the germline V gene, CDR1 is MDHEN and CDR2 is SYDVKM. This CDR3 is 12 amino acids long. The V gene lost 6 bases and the J gene lost 6 bases, with 9 bases spanning the gap. In DNA, the CDR3 is TGTGCCAGCAGGGCATGGAGCAATGAGCAGTTCTTC. This gives the protein CASRAWSNEQFF.

This clone has a single count. CDR3 bases: TGCAGCGTTGGGCAGGGGCAGAACACTGAAGCTTTCTTT. Its protein product is CSVGQGQNTEAFF. This rearrangement joins TRBV29-1 to TRBJ1-1, with D perhaps TRBD1 (6 bases). V was pared by 4 bases and J by 1 base, with 10 bases between. The length of the CDR3 is 13 residues. Germline lookup yields CDR1 SQVTM and CDR2 ANQGSEA.

The chain is built from TRBV30 and TRBJ2-7, with 7 bases lining up with TRBD1. Trimming removed 0 bases from V and 5 bases from J; junction bases left unmatched: 4. There are 13 residues in the CDR3. Germline V gene data show CDR1 as GTSNPN and CDR2 as SVGIG (reference sequence). Written as DNA, the CDR3 is TGTGCCTGGAGTGTACTAGGGGGCGACGAGCAGTACTTC. It is translated as CAWSVLGGDEQYF.

The chain joins TRBV7-2 to TRBJ2-7, with TRBD1 matching 7 bases. In germline, CDR1 is SGHTA, CDR2 FQGNSA. With 1 base clipped from V and 5 bases from J, the junction kept 5 bases outside the gene matches. The CDR3 contains 14 residues. The CDR3 DNA reads TGTGCCAGCAGCTTAGGAGACAGGGTGGACGAGCAGTACTTC. Translation: CASSLGDRVDEQYF.

In this sample, this clone turned up a few times. A far larger clone is just one base off, so this is likely a read error. The CDR3 nucleotides are TGTGCCAGCAGCCGCCTAAGTACCTACGAGCAGTACTTC. This encodes CASSRLSTYEQYF. J is TRBJ2-7 and V is TRBV6-5; D gene ambiguous. The CDR3 has 13 residues. CDR1 and CDR2 from the germline V gene are MNHEY and SVGAGI. Trimming removed 6 bases at V and 2 bases at J, with 11 bases between.